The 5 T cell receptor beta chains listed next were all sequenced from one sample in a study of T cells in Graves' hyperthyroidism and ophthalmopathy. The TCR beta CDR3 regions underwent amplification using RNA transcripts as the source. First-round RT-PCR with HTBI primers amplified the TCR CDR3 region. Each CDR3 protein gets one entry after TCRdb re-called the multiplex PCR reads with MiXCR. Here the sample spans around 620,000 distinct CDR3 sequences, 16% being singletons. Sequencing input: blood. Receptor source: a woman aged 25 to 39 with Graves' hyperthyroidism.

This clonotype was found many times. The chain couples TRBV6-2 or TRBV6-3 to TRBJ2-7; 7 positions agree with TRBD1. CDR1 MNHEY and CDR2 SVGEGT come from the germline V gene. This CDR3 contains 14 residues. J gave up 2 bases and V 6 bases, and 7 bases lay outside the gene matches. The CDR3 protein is CASSIQGSTYEQYF. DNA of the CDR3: TGTGCCAGCAGCATACAGGGGTCCACCTACGAGCAGTACTTC.

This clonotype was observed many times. The CDR3 here is CASSFYRGIRTEAFF. The DNA for the CDR3 is TGTGCCAGCAGCTTTTACAGGGGGATAAGAACTGAAGCTTTCTTT. The J gene is TRBJ1-1, the V gene TRBV5-5; TRBD1 agrees at 8 bases. The CDR3 contains 15 residues. Germline loops: CDR1 SGHKS, CDR2 YYEKEE (reference sequence). V trimming: 2 bases; J trimming: 5 bases; junction bases outside the gene matches: 8.

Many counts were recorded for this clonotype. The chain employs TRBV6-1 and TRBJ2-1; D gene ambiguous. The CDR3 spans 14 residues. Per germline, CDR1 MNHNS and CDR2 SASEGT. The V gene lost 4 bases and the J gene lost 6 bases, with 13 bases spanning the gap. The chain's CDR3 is CASSVGRTVNEQFF. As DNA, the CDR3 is TGTGCCAGCAGTGTAGGACGGACCGTCAATGAGCAGTTCTTC.

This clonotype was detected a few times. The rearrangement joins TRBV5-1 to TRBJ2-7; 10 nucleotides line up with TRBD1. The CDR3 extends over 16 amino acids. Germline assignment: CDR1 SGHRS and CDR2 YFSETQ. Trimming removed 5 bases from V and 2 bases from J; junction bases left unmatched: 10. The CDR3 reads CASSVGGTGVPYEQYF. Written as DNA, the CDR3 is TGCGCCAGCAGTGTGGGGGGGACAGGGGTTCCCTACGAGCAGTACTTC.

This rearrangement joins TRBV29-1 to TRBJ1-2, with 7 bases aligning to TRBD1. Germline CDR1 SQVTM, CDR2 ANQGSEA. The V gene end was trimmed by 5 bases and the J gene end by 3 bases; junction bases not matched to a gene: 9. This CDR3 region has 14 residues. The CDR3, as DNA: TGCAGCGTTTTCTCCCCGGGACAGTACTATGGCTACACCTTC. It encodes CSVFSPGQYYGYTF.